This TCR beta chain stems from a study of diagnostic markers for celiac disease (dated by TCRdb to about 2020). Its frequency places this clonotype as medium-sized (0.01 to 0.1%); no count is recorded. No antigen is known for it. Sequencing was performed on an Illumina MiSeq. TCRdb reprocessed the sequencing reads and holds a single record per CDR3 protein sequence, with no DNA. The table for this sample lists several thousand distinct CDR3 sequences. The ten largest clones capture roughly 9.8% of the sample. Material: either unsorted cells or a sorted T cell fraction (not recorded which). The receptor's source is a human donor. This table probably holds off-target reads from a library built for another chain.

CDR3 protein: CASSYTRLYNEQFF. The chain was built from TRBV6-5 and TRBJ2-1. The CDR3 spans 14 residues, from the cysteine through the phenylalanine. The coding DNA is unavailable. Per the germline V gene, MNHEY is the CDR1 and SVGAGI is the CDR2.